This paragraph covers one T cell receptor (beta chain) sequence. Some clones are missing from TCRdb's copy, which holds only in-frame ones; the method was immunoSEQ multiplex PCR. The table shows roughly 52,000 clones, with more than 70% occurring only once. The source of the sample is a study of blood T cell repertoires in COVID-19. The CDR3 consists of 14 residues. Looked up from germline, CDR1 is SGHTA and CDR2 is FQGTGA. V was clipped by 2 bases and J by 9 bases, with 14 bases between them. The sample consisted of peripheral blood. This clonotype originated in a man aged 55 to 70 with active COVID-19. This rearrangement joins TRBV7-3 to TRBJ2-1, with D possibly being TRBD2 (5 bases). The CDR3 loop reads CASSLGVSDGEQFF. CDR3 nucleotides: TGTGCCAGCAGCTTAGGGGTTAGCGACGGTGAGCAGTTCTTC.